This TCR beta chain appears in the sequencing data of a study of cytomegalovirus exposure and HLA in healthy donors. With 60 Vbeta and 13 Jbeta primers, the PCR was carried out. The assay was immunoSEQ multiplex PCR, and TCRdb's table has in-frame clones only and misses some. The sample lists approximately 160,000 clones; just over 75% were seen once. The CDR3 has 19 residues. With 5 bases clipped from V and 4 bases from J, the junction kept 14 bases outside the gene matches. Germline V gene data show CDR1 as SGHDT and CDR2 as YYEEEE. The sequenced material came from PBMCs. The J gene is TRBJ2-2, the V gene TRBV5-6; 13 nucleotides match TRBD2. This sequence was found in a middle-aged man in good health and CMV-seronegative. The CDR3, as DNA: TGTGCCAGCAGTGGACTAGCGGGAGAGGTGGTAACGGGCACCGGGGAGCTGTTTTTT. Its translation: CASSGLAGEVVTGTGELFF.